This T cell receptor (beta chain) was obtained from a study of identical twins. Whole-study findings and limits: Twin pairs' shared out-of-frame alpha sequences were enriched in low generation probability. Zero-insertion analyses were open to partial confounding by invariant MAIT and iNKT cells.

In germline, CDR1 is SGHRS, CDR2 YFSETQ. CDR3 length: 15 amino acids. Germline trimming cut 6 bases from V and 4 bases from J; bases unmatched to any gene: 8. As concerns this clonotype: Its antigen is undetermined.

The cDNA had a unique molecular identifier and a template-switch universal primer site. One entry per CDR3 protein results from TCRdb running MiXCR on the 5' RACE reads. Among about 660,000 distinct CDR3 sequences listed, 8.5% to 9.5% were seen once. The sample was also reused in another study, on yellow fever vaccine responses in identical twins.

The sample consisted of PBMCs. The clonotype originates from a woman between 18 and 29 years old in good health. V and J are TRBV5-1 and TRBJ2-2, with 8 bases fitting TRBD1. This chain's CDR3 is CASKSQGAVTGELFF. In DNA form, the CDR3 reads TGCGCCAGCAAGTCCCAGGGGGCTGTCACCGGGGAGCTGTTTTTT. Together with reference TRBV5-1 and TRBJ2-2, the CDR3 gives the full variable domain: KAGVTQTPRYLIKTRGQQVTLSCSPISGHRSVSWYQQTPGQGLQFLFEYFSETQRNKGNFPGRFSGRQFSNSRSEMNVSTLELGDSALYLCASKSQGAVTGELFFGEGSRLTVL.